The 26 T cell receptor beta chains in this list originate from one sample, sequenced in a study of cytomegalovirus exposure and HLA in healthy donors. 60 Vbeta and 13 Jbeta primers were used in PCR. Libraries were prepared by immunoSEQ multiplex PCR; TCRdb keeps only in-frame clonotypes and omits some of them. The sample data list around 190,000 clones. Material for sequencing was PBMCs. All receptors come from a woman in her 30s in good health and CMV-seropositive.

As regards this clone: This specimen includes other DNA sequences encoding the same CDR3. The V gene is TRBV4-3, the J gene TRBJ1-4; no firm D call. CDR3 length equals 16 residues. V was cut by 2 bases and J by 3 bases, with 13 bases left in between. Germline CDR1 is LGHNA and CDR2 is YSLEER. CDR3 amino acids: CASSQFPGIANEKLFF. The CDR3 nucleotides are TGCGCCAGCAGCCAATTTCCGGGGATCGCTAATGAAAAACTGTTTTTT.

The genes are TRBV18 and TRBJ1-5, with a tentative D call TRBD1 (5 bases). This CDR3 is built from 14 residues. CDR1 KGHSH and CDR2 LQKENI come from the germline V gene. The V and J ends lost 3 bases and 4 bases respectively, with 10 bases between them. The CDR3 bases are TGTGCCAGCTCACCGGCAGGGATGAATCAGCCCCAGCATTTT. Translating it yields CASSPAGMNQPQHF.

The gene calls are TRBV6-6 and TRBJ1-1, with D unresolved. The CDR3 runs 16 residues. Per germline, CDR1 MNHNY and CDR2 SVGAGI (reference sequence). V was trimmed by 1 base and J by 2 bases, leaving 14 bases between them. CDR3 DNA: TGTGCCAGCAGTTACTACCTAGGAGGACCTAACACTGAAGCTTTCTTT. It specifies CASSYYLGGPNTEAFF.

The genes are TRBV2 and TRBJ2-3; D perhaps matches TRBD2 (5 bases). CDR3 length equals 14 residues. Trimming left V 6 bases short and J 6 bases short, with 16 bases between. In germline, CDR1 is SNHLY, CDR2 FYNNEI. CDR3 nucleotides: TGTGCCAGCAGCCAAGACTACTTCTCTGATACGCAGTATTTT. It translates to CASSQDYFSDTQYF.

The V gene is TRBV18, the J gene TRBJ2-3; possible D gene TRBD1, 7 bases. Germline V gene data show CDR1 as KGHSH and CDR2 as LQKENI. Trimming stripped 4 bases from V and 6 bases from J, with 14 bases between. The length of the CDR3 is 14 residues. CDR3 in amino acids: CASSRPQGGDTQYF. In DNA form, the CDR3 reads TGTGCCAGCTCACGACCCCAGGGGGGTGATACGCAGTATTTT. The variable domain in full, with the rest retrieved from reference TRBV18 and TRBJ2-3, is NAGVMQNPRHLVRRRGQEARLRCSPMKGHSHVYWYRQLPEEGLKFMVYLQKENIIDESGMPKERFSAEFPKEGPSILRIQQVVRGDSAAYFCASSRPQGGDTQYFGPGTRLTVL.

The chain combines TRBV7-2 with TRBJ1-2, with 12 bases lining up with TRBD1. Germline V gives CDR1 SGHTA, CDR2 FQGNSA. This CDR3 is built from 16 residues. The ends lost 1 base at V and 9 bases at J; junction bases unmatched: 9. The CDR3: CASSLVGTGGALSYTF. In DNA form, the CDR3 reads TGTGCCAGCAGCTTAGTGGGGACAGGGGGCGCCCTTAGCTACACCTTC.

This rearrangement joins TRBV9 to TRBJ1-3; D might be TRBD1 (6 bases). CDR1 is SGDLS, CDR2 YYNGEE, per germline. V gave up 4 bases and J gave up 0 bases, with 11 bases separating them. The CDR3 runs 15 residues. The CDR3 reads CASSNGQFSGNTIYF. In DNA form, the CDR3 reads TGTGCCAGCAGCAATGGACAGTTCTCTGGAAACACCATATATTTT. The full variable domain, its missing parts supplied by reference TRBV9 and TRBJ1-3, is DSGVTQTPKHLITATGQRVTLRCSPRSGDLSVYWYQQSLDQGLQFLIQYYNGEERAKGNILERFSAQQFPDLHSELNLSSLELGDSALYFCASSNGQFSGNTIYFGEGSWLTVV.

This rearrangement joins TRBV2 to TRBJ2-5, with TRBD1 as a possible D gene (5 bases). Trimming cost V 2 bases and J 2 bases, with 6 bases left between them. Germline-derived CDR1 and CDR2 are SNHLY and FYNNEI. CDR3 length: 13 amino acids. The CDR3 spells CASSEQGQETQYF. In nucleotides, the CDR3 is TGTGCCAGCAGTGAACAGGGACAAGAGACCCAGTACTTC.

The V gene is TRBV19, the J gene TRBJ1-5; 7 bases line up with TRBD1. V was pared by 5 bases and J by 5 bases, with 9 bases of the junction left unmatched. This CDR3 is built from 15 residues. CDR1 is LNHDA and CDR2 is SQIVND in the germline V gene (reference sequence). The CDR3 region has the DNA TGTGCCAGTAGTCGGACAGGAATAAAGGATCAGCCCCAGCATTTT. Protein product: CASSRTGIKDQPQHF.

The chain combines TRBV5-1 with TRBJ1-4; D gene uncertain. CDR1 and CDR2 (germline): SGHRS, YFSETQ. V lost 4 bases and J lost 2, with 12 bases in between. The CDR3 sequence is 15 residues long. CDR3 residues: CASSPTTPTNEKLFF. The CDR3 DNA reads as TGCGCCAGCAGCCCTACGACACCCACTAATGAAAAACTGTTTTTT. Variable domain in full (rest from reference TRBV5-1 and TRBJ1-4): KAGVTQTPRYLIKTRGQQVTLSCSPISGHRSVSWYQQTPGQGLQFLFEYFSETQRNKGNFPGRFSGRQFSNSRSEMNVSTLELGDSALYLCASSPTTPTNEKLFFGSGTQLSVL.

The chain links TRBV27 to TRBJ1-6, with 10 nucleotides matching TRBD1. Germline values: CDR1 MNHEY, CDR2 SMNVEV (reference sequence). The J segment lost 9 bases and the V segment lost 4 bases, leaving 0 bases of the junction unmatched. This CDR3 is built from 13 residues. The CDR3 loop reads CASSWDRGSPLHF. The CDR3 bases are TGTGCCAGCAGTTGGGACAGGGGTTCACCCCTCCACTTT.

The rearrangement links TRBV5-1 to TRBJ1-5; D is unresolved. The V and J ends lost 4 bases and 2 bases respectively, with 10 bases between them. Germline V lookup: CDR1 SGHRS, CDR2 YFSETQ. The CDR3 is 14 amino acids. CDR3 protein: CASSPTTGNQPQHF. CDR3 in DNA: TGCGCCAGCAGCCCGACTACTGGCAATCAGCCCCAGCATTTT.

The chain joins TRBV5-1 to TRBJ1-6; 7 bases agree with TRBD1. Trimming removed 2 bases from V and 4 bases from J; junction bases left unmatched: 9. Per germline, CDR1 SGHRS and CDR2 YFSETQ. There are 17 residues in the CDR3. This chain's CDR3 is CASSFLGQADYNSPLHF. The CDR3 region has the DNA TGCGCCAGCAGCTTCCTTGGACAGGCAGATTATAATTCACCCCTCCACTTT.

This rearrangement joins TRBV5-1 to TRBJ2-1; D is unclear. Germline CDR1 SGHRS, CDR2 YFSETQ. The V and J ends lost 2 bases and 15 bases respectively, with 15 bases between them. The CDR3 loop spans 12 amino acids. Here the CDR3 reads CASSFPNAVLFF. CDR3 nucleotides: TGCGCCAGCAGCTTTCCGAATGCGGTCCTGTTCTTC. Full variable domain (remainder filled in from reference TRBV5-1 and TRBJ2-1): KAGVTQTPRYLIKTRGQQVTLSCSPISGHRSVSWYQQTPGQGLQFLFEYFSETQRNKGNFPGRFSGRQFSNSRSEMNVSTLELGDSALYLCASSFPNAVLFFGPGTRLTVL.

The V call is TRBV25-1, the J call TRBJ1-2, with 11 bases aligning to TRBD1. Trimming at V came to 8 bases and at J to 7 bases, leaving 6 bases not matched to a gene. The CDR3 loop spans 13 amino acids. Germline V gene lookup returns CDR1 MGHDK and CDR2 SYGVNS. CDR3 DNA: TGTGCCAGCCATGGACAGGGGGCGCTTGGCTACACCTTC. It encodes CASHGQGALGYTF.

V usage is TRBV13 and J usage is TRBJ1-1, with TRBD1 as a possible D gene (5 bases). CDR1 and CDR2 (germline): PRHDT, FYEKMQ (reference sequence). CDR3 length: 18 residues. V shed 6 bases and J shed 1 base, with 24 bases lying between them. For the CDR3, the DNA is TGTGCCAGCAGATTGGGGGGTTGGTCGACTAGCCAGAACACTGAAGCTTTCTTT. It encodes CASRLGGWSTSQNTEAFF.

The chain employs TRBV7-6 and TRBJ2-1; TRBD1 is a possible D gene (5 bases). V dropped 2 bases and J dropped 0 bases, with 5 bases sitting between them. Germline lookup yields CDR1 SGHVS and CDR2 FNYEAQ. The CDR3 loop spans 14 amino acids. CDR3 sequence reads: CASSLRGSYNEQFF. The CDR3 coding sequence is TGTGCCAGCAGCTTAAGGGGCTCCTACAATGAGCAGTTCTTC.

CDR3 DNA sequence: TGTGCCAGCAGTGAGGGGACTAGCGTTTACGAGCAGTACTTC. The encoded protein is CASSEGTSVYEQYF. This sequence joins TRBV2 and TRBJ2-5, with TRBD2 matching over 10 bases. With the DNA end fitting TRBJ2-7 better, the J assignment may be wrong. CDR1 SNHLY and CDR2 FYNNEI come from the germline V gene. CDR3 size: 14 residues.

The gene calls are TRBV30 and TRBJ2-7; 7 bases map to TRBD2. Unmatched junction bases numbered 10, after V lost 0 bases and J lost 2 bases. The CDR3 totals 16 residues. Germline loops: CDR1 GTSNPN, CDR2 SVGIG (reference sequence). CDR3 in amino acids: CAWSVRGEGPPYEQYF. Written as DNA, the CDR3 is TGTGCCTGGAGTGTACGGGGGGAGGGCCCTCCCTACGAGCAGTACTTC.

The rearrangement uses TRBV28 and TRBJ2-7; 8 nucleotides agree with TRBD1. Germline V gene data show CDR1 as MDHEN and CDR2 as SYDVKM. The CDR3 totals 13 residues. With 9 bases clipped from V and 3 bases from J, the junction kept 7 bases outside the gene matches. The CDR3 sequence is CASTGTGYYEQYF. Here the CDR3 DNA reads TGTGCCAGTACAGGGACAGGATACTACGAGCAGTACTTC.

The chain combines TRBV6-5 with TRBJ1-2; D is ambiguous. CDR1 and CDR2 from the germline V gene are MNHEY and SVGAGI. The ends were cut back, 0 bases at V and 2 bases at J, with 13 bases in the middle. The CDR3 runs to 16 residues. CDR3 DNA sequence: TGTGCCAGCAGTTACTCATTTTATCTGAGAAACTATGGCTACACCTTC. It yields the protein CASSYSFYLRNYGYTF.

The chain carries TRBV7-9 and TRBJ2-1, with D uncertain. V was trimmed by 5 bases and J by 4 bases, leaving 9 bases between them. The germline V gene has CDR1 SEHNR and CDR2 FQNEAQ (reference sequence). CDR3 length: 13 residues. The DNA of the CDR3 is TGTGCCAGCAGCCCAGGCCGATACAATGAGCAGTTCTTC. Encoded protein: CASSPGRYNEQFF.

V usage is TRBV9 and J usage is TRBJ2-7; 8 bases match TRBD1. The ends lost 4 bases at V and 4 bases at J; junction bases unmatched: 7. Germline V gene lookup returns CDR1 SGDLS and CDR2 YYNGEE. This CDR3 comprises 14 residues. This chain's CDR3 is CASSPRDRFYEQYF. The CDR3 DNA follows: TGTGCCAGCAGCCCCCGGGACAGGTTTTACGAGCAGTACTTC.

The chain carries TRBV5-5 and TRBJ1-2, with TRBD1 matching 8 bases. V was clipped by 4 bases and J by 8 bases; unmatched bases: 16. Germline V lookup: CDR1 SGHKS, CDR2 YYEKEE (reference sequence). There are 16 residues in the CDR3. The CDR3 protein is CASSQSLQGVQGGYTF. The CDR3 coding sequence is TGTGCCAGCAGCCAGTCGCTACAGGGGGTGCAGGGCGGCTACACCTTC.

This sequence joins TRBV10-3 and TRBJ2-5, with a weak D call TRBD1 (6 bases). Trimming removed 6 bases at V and 3 bases at J, with 11 bases between. Per germline, CDR1 ENHRY and CDR2 SYGVKD. This CDR3 is 13 amino acids long. CDR3 loop: CAISQRTEETQYF. CDR3 in DNA: TGTGCCATCAGCCAAAGGACAGAAGAGACCCAGTACTTC.

Written as DNA, the CDR3 is TGCGCCAGCATATTGCTTGAAGGACAGGTTAGCTATGGCTACACCTTC. This codes for CASILLEGQVSYGYTF. The V gene is TRBV10-1, the J gene TRBJ1-2; TRBD1 agrees at 7 bases. The CDR3 covers 16 residues. Germline V gene lookup returns CDR1 WNHNN and CDR2 SYGVQD (reference sequence). Trimming removed 7 bases from V and 4 bases from J; junction bases left unmatched: 15.